The 5 T cell receptor beta chains presented below share a single source sample, sequenced in a study of PD-1 blockade in classical Hodgkin lymphoma. Method: immunoSEQ multiplex PCR; TCRdb's copy keeps in-frame clones and lacks some. Among roughly 31,000 clones, about three quarters were seen once, and the ten largest hold roughly 4%. Every patient had relapsed following autologous stem cell transplantation, and cohorts differed in brentuximab vedotin exposure. The specimen comprised peripheral blood mononuclear cells (PBMCs), sampled before the second cycle of nivolumab. The source of these receptors is a human donor with classical Hodgkin lymphoma.

This rearrangement joins TRBV5-4 to TRBJ2-7; D is perhaps TRBD2 (5 bases). The CDR3 is made up of 15 amino acids. Germline loops: CDR1 SGHNT, CDR2 YYREEE (reference sequence). Trimming took 2 bases from V and 0 from J, leaving 12 bases between them. CDR3: CASSLGQGGSYEQYF. In nucleotides, the CDR3 is TGTGCCAGCAGCTTAGGGCAAGGAGGCTCCTACGAGCAGTACTTC.

The rearrangement uses TRBV5-1 and TRBJ2-5, with TRBD1 identical over 7 bases. Germline assignment: CDR1 SGHRS and CDR2 YFSETQ. Trimming at V came to 4 bases and at J to 1 base, leaving 4 bases not matched to a gene. The CDR3 consists of 14 residues. The CDR3 is CASSLGTVQETQYF. The CDR3 DNA sequence: TGCGCCAGCAGCCTTGGGACAGTCCAAGAGACCCAGTACTTC. The whole variable domain, filled in from reference TRBV5-1 and TRBJ2-5, reads KAGVTQTPRYLIKTRGQQVTLSCSPISGHRSVSWYQQTPGQGLQFLFEYFSETQRNKGNFPGRFSGRQFSNSRSEMNVSTLELGDSALYLCASSLGTVQETQYFGPGTRLLVL.

This clone was observed a handful of times. The chain joins TRBV7-6 to TRBJ1-2, with 7 bases that match TRBD1. Germline V gene data show CDR1 as SGHVS and CDR2 as FNYEAQ. V was clipped by 5 bases and J by 5 bases; unmatched bases: 8. This CDR3 has 14 amino acids. In DNA, the CDR3 is TGTGCCAGCAGCCCGACAGGGACCAATTATGGCTACACCTTC. Encoded protein: CASSPTGTNYGYTF.

V is TRBV19 and J is TRBJ1-4, with 9 bases matching TRBD1. This CDR3 has 17 amino acids. V lost 4 bases, J lost 4 bases, and 10 bases stayed unmatched. The V gene's germline CDR1 is LNHDA and CDR2 SQIVND (reference sequence). CDR3: CASSSPGTGNINEKLFF. The CDR3 DNA reads TGTGCCAGTAGTAGCCCCGGGACAGGGAATATTAATGAAAAACTGTTTTTT.

This clone has only a few counts. This chain uses TRBV19 with TRBJ2-7; 8 nucleotides align to TRBD1. The CDR3 consists of 15 residues. Per the germline V gene, CDR1 is LNHDA and CDR2 is SQIVND (reference sequence). The trim removed 5 bases at V and 2 bases at J, leaving 8 bases unmatched. The CDR3 DNA sequence: TGTGCCAGTAGTGGTCCAGGGGGCGCTGCCTACGAGCAGTACTTC. It yields the protein CASSGPGGAAYEQYF.